These 9 T cell receptor beta chains were all obtained from the same sample, sequenced in a study of CD8+CD57+ T cells in acquired aplastic anemia. Genomic DNA, the template, was used for profiling of the TCR beta VDJ and CDR3. TCRdb re-derived calls from the reads in MiXCR, one entry per CDR3 protein. Among 200,000 to 250,000 distinct CDR3 sequences listed, 34% were seen once. Sequenced material: sorted CD4+, CD8+, or CD8+CD57+ T cells (not recorded which) from PBMCs. These TCRs come from a human donor in good health, serving as a control.

This clonotype was detected ten times or more. V and J are TRBV7-9 and TRBJ2-5; 7 bases are a match to TRBD1. The CDR3 consists of 14 residues. The V gene's germline CDR1 is SEHNR and CDR2 FQNEAQ (reference sequence). With 3 bases clipped from V and 5 bases from J, the junction kept 6 bases outside the gene matches. The CDR3 reads CASSFLGGGETQYF. CDR3 DNA sequence: TGTGCCAGCAGCTTTTTAGGGGGCGGGGAGACCCAGTACTTC.

The chain recombines TRBV2 with TRBJ2-7; D possibly matches TRBD1 or TRBD2 (5 bases each). The CDR3 contains 13 residues. Trimming removed 6 bases from V and 7 bases from J, with 16 bases in between. Germline loops: CDR1 SNHLY, CDR2 FYNNEI. The CDR3 is CASRRVGTREQYF. The DNA for the CDR3 is TGTGCCAGCAGGAGAGTGGGGACCCGGGAGCAGTACTTC.

The V gene is TRBV5-4, the J gene TRBJ2-3; D remains unclear. In germline, CDR1 is SGHNT, CDR2 YYREEE (reference sequence). Trimming pared 2 bases from V and 1 base from J, leaving 5 bases between. This CDR3 has 13 residues. In DNA form, the CDR3 reads TGTGCCAGCAGCTTTTGGGGCACAGATACGCAGTATTTT. It encodes CASSFWGTDTQYF.

There are many counts of this clonotype. This chain connects TRBV20-1 to TRBJ2-4, with D perhaps matching TRBD1 (5 bases). There are 11 residues in the CDR3. V was clipped by 6 bases and J by 9 bases, with 12 bases between them. The germline CDR1 and CDR2 sequences are DFQATT and SNEGSKA (reference sequence). CDR3 in amino acids: CSARIDSIQYF. The CDR3 DNA sequence: TGCAGTGCCAGGATAGACAGCATTCAGTACTTC.

This clonotype showed up many times. The chain employs TRBV6-5 and TRBJ2-7; D is unclear. The CDR3 contains 15 residues. V was trimmed by 0 bases and J by 2 bases, leaving 11 bases between them. From germline, CDR1 is MNHEY and CDR2 SVGAGI. CDR3 region: CASSYSTFGPYEQYF. The DNA for the CDR3 is TGTGCCAGCAGTTACTCCACTTTTGGGCCCTACGAGCAGTACTTC.

This clonotype was seen at least ten times. This chain connects TRBV7-9 to TRBJ1-2, with 9 nucleotides matching TRBD1. This CDR3 region has 13 residues. V lost 6 bases and J lost 8; bases outside the gene matches: 7. CDR1 SEHNR and CDR2 FQNEAQ come from the germline V gene (reference sequence). The CDR3 region is CASRRDRAEGYTF. The CDR3 DNA follows: TGTGCCAGCAGAAGGGACAGGGCTGAAGGCTACACCTTC.

This clonotype was counted between two and nine times. V and J are TRBV20-1 and TRBJ1-5; TRBD1 is a possible D gene (5 bases). Trimming pared 6 bases from V and 1 base from J, leaving 7 bases between. The CDR3 totals 12 residues. CDR1 DFQATT and CDR2 SNEGSKA come from the germline V gene (reference sequence). The CDR3 coding sequence is TGCAGTGCAGCAGGGAGCAATCAGCCCCAGCATTTT. It specifies CSAAGSNQPQHF.

This clonotype was seen a handful of times. Being one base from a much bigger clone, this may be a read error. The V and J genes are TRBV19 and TRBJ1-1, with D perhaps matching TRBD1 (6 bases). V was trimmed by 1 base and J by 3 bases, leaving 15 bases between them. The CDR3 length is 16 residues. Germline CDR1 is LNHDA and CDR2 is SQIVND (reference sequence). The CDR3 loop reads CASSIVGTPVDTEAFF. The CDR3, as DNA: TGTGCCAGTAGTATAGTGGGGACACCGGTGGACACTGAAGCTTTCTTT.

This clonotype was picked up a small number of times. The gene calls are TRBV11-2 and TRBJ2-1; the D gene is possibly TRBD1 (6 bases). Trimming removed 5 bases from V and 4 bases from J, with 18 bases in between. The CDR3 runs to 16 residues. Per germline, CDR1 SGHAT and CDR2 FQNNGV. CDR3 protein: CASSRYTGTQYNEQFF. DNA for the CDR3: TGTGCCAGCAGCCGGTATACCGGGACACAATACAATGAGCAGTTCTTC.